This TCR beta chain was identified during a study of T cells in localized non-small cell lung cancer. Broader study findings: In adjacent lung, a median roughly 60 of the top 100 tumor clones were found.

Using immunoSEQ multiplex PCR, the repertoire was profiled, and TCRdb retains in-frame clones only, with some absent. The table includes nearly 25,000 clones, roughly nine tenths detected once. Note on this clone: Its antigen remains unknown.

The TCR originated in a woman aged 35 to 70 with stage I lung adenocarcinoma. The source material was peripheral blood, sampled before any cancer treatment.

CDR3 residues: CARGGTALYNEQFF. DNA for the CDR3: TGTGCCAGGGGGGGGACAGCCTTATACAATGAGCAGTTCTTC. The gene calls are TRBV2 and TRBJ2-1; the D gene could be TRBD1 or TRBD2 (7 bases each). Trimming took off 9 bases at V and 4 bases at J, with 16 bases between the two ends. The CDR3 spans 14 residues. Germline loops: CDR1 SNHLY, CDR2 FYNNEI.